This entry lists 25 T cell receptor beta chains sequenced from one sample in a study of blood T cell repertoires in COVID-19 (dated by TCRdb to 2020 to 2021). Preparation of the library involved the immunoSEQ multiplex PCR assay. TCRdb holds this immuneACCESS table with in-frame rearrangements only. Some clones are missing; in checked studies, unresolved V genes explain under half, and the rest has no known cause. This sample lists under 95,000 clones; around 90% were detected once. The ten largest clonotypes hold 4.9% of the sample. The sequenced sample consisted of peripheral blood. All receptors come from a woman older than 75 with acute or convalescent COVID-19.

The gene calls are TRBV12-5 and TRBJ2-3; D perhaps matches TRBD2 (6 bases). Germline CDR1 LGHNT, CDR2 FRNRAP. The CDR3 length is 16 residues. The germline V and J ends were trimmed by 6 bases and 5 bases, with 21 bases remaining between them. As DNA, the CDR3 is TGTGCTAGTGGCTCAAAGAGGTATCAGGGAGGAGATACGCAGTATTTT. It specifies CASGSKRYQGGDTQYF.

The chain has TRBV11-3 and TRBJ2-2; 8 bases fit TRBD2. This CDR3 has 15 amino acids. Germline-derived CDR1 and CDR2 are SGHNT and YENEEA. V was clipped by 4 bases and J by 0 bases; unmatched bases: 1. CDR3 in DNA: TGTGCCAGCAGCTACGGGGGGGCGAACACCGGGGAGCTGTTTTTT. Translation: CASSYGGANTGELFF.

The chain recombines TRBV7-2 with TRBJ1-2, with D possibly being TRBD1 (6 bases). The CDR3 has 15 amino acids. The germline V and J ends were trimmed by 4 bases and 4 bases, with 16 bases remaining between them. CDR1 is SGHTA, CDR2 FQGNSA, per germline. This CDR3 reads CASSSDRNPSYGYTF. The CDR3 DNA reads TGTGCCAGCAGCTCAGACAGGAACCCCTCCTATGGCTACACCTTC. The complete variable domain, with remaining parts taken from reference TRBV7-2 and TRBJ1-2, reads GAGVSQSPSNKVTEKGKDVELRCDPISGHTALYWYRQSLGQGLEFLIYFQGNSAPDKSGLPSDRFSAERTGGSVSTLTIQRTQQEDSAVYLCASSSDRNPSYGYTFGSGTRLTVV.

The CDR3 nucleotides read TGCGCCAGCAGCCGGACAGGAAGGGATGAGCAGTTCTTC. It translates to CASSRTGRDEQFF. This chain joins TRBV5-1 and TRBJ2-1, with 7 bases fitting TRBD1. Germline V CDR1 and CDR2: SGHRS, YFSETQ. This CDR3 has 13 amino acids. After removal of 4 bases from V and 8 bases from J, the junction contained 6 bases not matched to a gene.

This chain connects TRBV2 to TRBJ2-1; no clear D gene. Trimming took off 3 bases at V and 2 bases at J, with 14 bases between the two ends. Germline CDR1 and CDR2: SNHLY and FYNNEI. The CDR3 sequence is 16 residues long. DNA of the CDR3: TGTGCCAGCAGTGACATGGGTGTTGAGGCCTACAATGAGCAGTTCTTC. It yields the protein CASSDMGVEAYNEQFF.

This clone was detected a few times. The chain uses TRBV23-1 and TRBJ1-6; a weak D match, TRBD1 (5 bases). TRBV23-1 is labeled an ORF, and its function is uncertain. This CDR3 is 15 amino acids long. V shed 6 bases and J shed 7 bases, with 16 bases lying between them. This CDR3 is CASSAGPFGNSPLHF. Here the CDR3 DNA reads TGCGCCAGCAGCGCAGGGCCCTTTGGAAATTCACCCCTCCACTTT.

This chain links TRBV7-9 with TRBJ1-5, with TRBD1 matching 8 bases. With V trimmed by 3 bases and J by 1 base, 11 bases remained unmatched. CDR1 is SEHNR and CDR2 is FQNEAQ in the germline V gene (reference sequence). This CDR3 is built from 18 residues. The DNA for the CDR3 is TGTGCCAGCAGCTTCTCGGCAGGGGGCGTAGGAAGCAATCAGCCCCAGCATTTT. It translates to CASSFSAGGVGSNQPQHF.

This chain connects TRBV5-4 to TRBJ1-1, with D maybe TRBD1 (6 bases). The CDR3 is 16 amino acids. Germline V gene lookup returns CDR1 SGHNT and CDR2 YYREEE (reference sequence). V lost 3 bases to trimming and J lost 0 bases, with 15 bases between them. The CDR3 here is CASSSPTGSVNTEAFF. As DNA, the CDR3 is TGTGCCAGCAGCTCGCCTACAGGGTCTGTGAACACTGAAGCTTTCTTT.

The genes are TRBV4-1 and TRBJ2-7; 8 bases agree with TRBD1. The CDR3 runs to 17 residues. The trim removed 1 base at V and 7 bases at J, leaving 15 bases unmatched. From germline, CDR1 is MGHRA and CDR2 YSYEKL. CDR3 sequence reads: CASSQVWTGSGIEEQYF. The DNA for the CDR3 is TGCGCCAGCAGCCAAGTGTGGACAGGGTCCGGGATAGAGGAGCAGTACTTC.

Of note for this clone: In the same sample, other DNA sequences code for this CDR3. This chain uses TRBV18 with TRBJ2-5, with 10 bases that match TRBD1. The germline gives CDR1 KGHSH, CDR2 LQKENI. V lost 3 bases and J lost 3; bases outside the gene matches: 1. The CDR3 is made up of 14 amino acids. CDR3 coding DNA: TGTGCCAGCTCACCTGGGACAGGGGAAGAGACCCAGTACTTC. This gives the protein CASSPGTGEETQYF.

The chain is built from TRBV5-7 and TRBJ1-2; 7 bases are a match to TRBD1. TRBV5-7 is annotated as an ORF whose role is uncertain. J was trimmed by 3 bases and V by 2 bases; bases with no gene match: 7. The CDR3 runs 15 residues. This CDR3 is CASSLTSGGDYGYTF. The CDR3 bases are TGTGCCAGCAGCTTAACCTCAGGGGGTGACTATGGCTACACCTTC.

The V call is TRBV3-1 (or the pseudogene TRBV3-2), the J call TRBJ1-2; no clear D gene. The CDR3 runs to 13 residues. Germline loops: CDR1 LGHDT, CDR2 YNNKEL (reference sequence). V lost 2 bases to trimming and J lost 7 bases, with 11 bases between them. CDR3 bases: TGTGCCAGCAGCCAAAGGGAGGGTCGTGGCTACACCTTC. It encodes CASSQREGRGYTF.

The chain couples TRBV28 to TRBJ1-2, with D possibly matching TRBD1 (6 bases). V lost 4 bases to trimming and J lost 2 bases, with 14 bases between them. Germline CDR1 reads MDHEN; CDR2 reads SYDVKM. The CDR3 sequence is 15 residues long. In nucleotides, the CDR3 is TGTGCCAGCAGTTCAGCAGGGGCACGGAACTATGGCTACACCTTC. Encoded protein: CASSSAGARNYGYTF.

This chain links TRBV7-2 with TRBJ1-2; TRBD1 matches at 7 bases. Germline values: CDR1 SGHTA, CDR2 FQGNSA. CDR3 length: 14 amino acids. V shed 5 bases and J 2 bases; nucleotides not matched to a gene: 5. Here the CDR3 DNA reads TGTGCCAGCAGCGAATCACAGGGGAACTATGGCTACACCTTC. This gives the protein CASSESQGNYGYTF.

The chain combines TRBV7-2 with TRBJ1-5; 11 nucleotides agree with TRBD1. V trimming: 5 bases; J trimming: 7 bases; junction bases outside the gene matches: 13. Germline loops: CDR1 SGHTA, CDR2 FQGNSA. The CDR3 consists of 17 residues. This chain's CDR3 is CASSTGGGQGAVQPQHF. CDR3 nucleotide sequence: TGTGCCAGCAGCACCGGGGGTGGACAGGGGGCAGTCCAGCCCCAGCATTTT.

V is TRBV19 and J is TRBJ1-1, with D uncertain. Germline values: CDR1 LNHDA, CDR2 SQIVND (reference sequence). Trimming cost V 2 bases and J 1 base, with 8 bases left between them. The CDR3 is 14 residues long. In nucleotides, the CDR3 is TGTGCCAGTAGTATAAGCCGAGGGAACACTGAAGCTTTCTTT. This sequence encodes CASSISRGNTEAFF.

The chain joins TRBV11-2 to TRBJ2-2; D gene ambiguous. CDR1 and CDR2 (germline): SGHAT, FQNNGV. This CDR3 spans 15 amino acids. The V gene lost 5 bases and the J gene lost 1 base, with 11 bases spanning the gap. The CDR3 sequence: CASSPGSMNTGELFF. Here the CDR3 DNA reads TGTGCCAGCAGCCCCGGGTCGATGAACACCGGGGAGCTGTTTTTT.

This rearrangement joins TRBV5-6 to TRBJ2-2, with 8 bases identical to TRBD2. With 4 bases clipped from V and 6 bases from J, the junction kept 5 bases outside the gene matches. Germline values: CDR1 SGHDT, CDR2 YYEEEE. This CDR3 comprises 14 residues. CDR3 sequence: CASSPGGDSGELFF. The CDR3 DNA is TGTGCCAGCAGCCCGGGGGGGGACTCCGGGGAGCTGTTTTTT.

V usage is TRBV2 and J usage is TRBJ2-7; tentative D call: TRBD2 (5 bases). Trimming left V 6 bases short and J 3 bases short, with 9 bases between. The V gene's germline CDR1 is SNHLY and CDR2 FYNNEI. CDR3 length equals 12 residues. The CDR3 loop is CASRTGIYEQYF. DNA of the CDR3: TGTGCCAGCAGAACGGGGATCTACGAGCAGTACTTC.

The J gene is TRBJ1-3, the V gene TRBV12-5, with a tentative D call TRBD1 (6 bases). Germline V gene data show CDR1 as LGHNT and CDR2 as FRNRAP. This CDR3 is 14 amino acids long. V was shortened by 4 bases and J by 1 base, with 8 bases between the two germline ends. In DNA, the CDR3 is TGTGCTAGTGGTTCAACAGGGTCTGGAAACACCATATATTTT. This codes for CASGSTGSGNTIYF.

This chain joins TRBV12-3 or TRBV12-4 and TRBJ1-3; 7 bases align to TRBD1. Trimming cost V 5 bases and J 7 bases; bases outside gene matches: 2. This CDR3 is 12 amino acids long. This CDR3 reads CASSPRGNTIYF. The CDR3 coding sequence is TGTGCCAGCAGTCCCAGGGGGAACACCATATATTTT.

V usage is TRBV7-2 and J usage is TRBJ2-1; TRBD2 matches at 7 bases. The junction had 7 bases not matched to a gene; V was cut back by 5 bases and J by 0 bases. CDR3 length: 16 residues. Germline V CDR1 and CDR2: SGHTA, FQGNSA. The DNA for the CDR3 is TGTGCCAGCAGCATACAAGCGGGAAGCTCCTACAATGAGCAGTTCTTC. This encodes CASSIQAGSSYNEQFF.

V is TRBV3-1 (or the pseudogene TRBV3-2) and J is TRBJ1-2; tentative D call: TRBD1 (5 bases). The CDR3 covers 13 residues. From germline, CDR1 is LGHDT and CDR2 YNNKEL (reference sequence). V lost 4 bases and J lost 4, with 10 bases in between. CDR3 residues: CASSLRVTYGYTF. The CDR3 DNA reads TGTGCCAGCAGCCTCAGGGTGACCTATGGCTACACCTTC.

V usage is TRBV3-1 (or the pseudogene TRBV3-2) and J usage is TRBJ1-2; possible D gene TRBD1, 6 bases. Looked up from germline, CDR1 is LGHDT and CDR2 is YNNKEL (reference sequence). The V gene lost 5 bases and the J gene lost 2 bases, with 12 bases spanning the gap. The CDR3 consists of 14 residues. CDR3 amino acids: CASSMTGSNYGYTF. As DNA, the CDR3 is TGTGCCAGCAGCATGACAGGATCAAACTATGGCTACACCTTC.

The rearrangement links TRBV15 to TRBJ1-2; no clear D. This CDR3 contains 15 residues. In germline, CDR1 is LNHNV, CDR2 YYDKDF (reference sequence). V lost 0 bases and J lost 2, with 10 bases in between. CDR3 DNA: TGTGCCACCAGCAGAGATACCCACAGAAACTATGGCTACACCTTC. This encodes CATSRDTHRNYGYTF.